This TCR beta chain appears in the sequencing data of a study of blood T cell repertoires in COVID-19. About the research overall: T cells, B-cell-depleted T cells, or PBMCs supplied cDNA or gDNA.

TCRdb's copy holds only in-frame clones and misses some; the assay was immunoSEQ multiplex PCR. This table holds about 270,000 clones, 88% found once. J gave up 6 bases and V 1 base, and 14 bases lay outside the gene matches. Germline V CDR1 and CDR2: MGHDK, SYGVNS. There are 17 residues in the CDR3. The rearrangement joins TRBV25-1 to TRBJ2-7, with 8 nucleotides matching TRBD1. Sequenced sample: PBMCs or T cells enriched from blood (not recorded which). This receptor was identified in a woman between 50 and 59 years old who had recovered from COVID-19. The CDR3 coding sequence is TGTGCCAGCAGTGAATCGTGGACAGGGTTGAGGGCGCGCGAGCAGTACTTC. Translation gives CASSESWTGLRAREQYF.